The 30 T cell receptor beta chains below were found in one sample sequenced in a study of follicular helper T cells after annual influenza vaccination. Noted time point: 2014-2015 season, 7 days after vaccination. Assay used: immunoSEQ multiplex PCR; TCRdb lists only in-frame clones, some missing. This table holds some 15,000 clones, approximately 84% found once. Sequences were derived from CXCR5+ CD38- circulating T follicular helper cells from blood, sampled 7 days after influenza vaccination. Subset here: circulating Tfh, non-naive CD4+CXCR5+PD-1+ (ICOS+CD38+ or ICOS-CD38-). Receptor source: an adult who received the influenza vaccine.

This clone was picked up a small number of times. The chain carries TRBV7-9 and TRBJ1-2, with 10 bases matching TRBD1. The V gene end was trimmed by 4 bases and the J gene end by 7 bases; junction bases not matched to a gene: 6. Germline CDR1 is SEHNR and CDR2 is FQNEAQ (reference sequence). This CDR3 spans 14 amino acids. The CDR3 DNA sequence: TGTGCCAGCAGCTCGACAGGGGGCGTTGGTGGCTACACCTTC. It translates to CASSSTGGVGGYTF.

The CDR3 sequence: CASSMDSSTGELFF. Written as DNA, the CDR3 is TGCGCCAGCAGCATGGACTCTAGTACCGGGGAGCTGTTTTTT. The chain recombines TRBV5-1 with TRBJ2-2; D is perhaps TRBD2 (5 bases). V dropped 4 bases and J dropped 5 bases, with 12 bases sitting between them. The germline V gene has CDR1 SGHRS and CDR2 YFSETQ. The CDR3 sequence is 14 residues long.

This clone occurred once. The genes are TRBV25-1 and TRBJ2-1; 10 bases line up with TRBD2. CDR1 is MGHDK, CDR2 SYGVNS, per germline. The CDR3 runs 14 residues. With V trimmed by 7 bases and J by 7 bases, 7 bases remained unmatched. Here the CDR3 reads CASKPSGSANEQFF. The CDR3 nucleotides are TGTGCCAGCAAACCTAGCGGGAGTGCGAATGAGCAGTTCTTC.

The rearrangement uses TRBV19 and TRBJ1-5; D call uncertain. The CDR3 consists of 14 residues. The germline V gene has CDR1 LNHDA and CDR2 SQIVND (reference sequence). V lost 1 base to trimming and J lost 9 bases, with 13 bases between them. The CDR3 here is CASSIGSGSGPQHF. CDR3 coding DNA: TGTGCCAGTAGTATAGGTTCCGGCTCGGGGCCCCAGCATTTT. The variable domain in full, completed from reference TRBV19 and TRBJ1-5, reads DGGITQSPKYLFRKEGQNVTLSCEQNLNHDAMYWYRQDPGQGLRLIYYSQIVNDFQKGDIAEGYSVSREKKESFPLTVTSAQKNPTAFYLCASSIGSGSGPQHFGDGTRLSIL.

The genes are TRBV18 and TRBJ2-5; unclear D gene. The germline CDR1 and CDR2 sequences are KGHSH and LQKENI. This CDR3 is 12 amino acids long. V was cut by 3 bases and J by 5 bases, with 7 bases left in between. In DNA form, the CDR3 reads TGTGCCAGCTCACCTAGCCAGGAGACCCAGTACTTC. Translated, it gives CASSPSQETQYF.

CDR3 in DNA: TGTGCCAGCAGCTTCGACAGATCCAACACTGAAGCTTTCTTT. Translating gives CASSFDRSNTEAFF. The chain employs TRBV7-9 and TRBJ1-1; maybe TRBD1 (5 bases). CDR1 SEHNR and CDR2 FQNEAQ come from the germline V gene (reference sequence). This CDR3 spans 14 amino acids. V dropped 3 bases and J dropped 2 bases, with 10 bases sitting between them.

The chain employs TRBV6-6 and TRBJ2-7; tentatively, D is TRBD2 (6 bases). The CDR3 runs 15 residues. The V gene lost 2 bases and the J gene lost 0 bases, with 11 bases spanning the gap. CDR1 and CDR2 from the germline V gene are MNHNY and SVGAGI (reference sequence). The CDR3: CASSYELATSYEQYF. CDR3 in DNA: TGTGCCAGCAGTTACGAGCTAGCGACCTCCTACGAGCAGTACTTC.

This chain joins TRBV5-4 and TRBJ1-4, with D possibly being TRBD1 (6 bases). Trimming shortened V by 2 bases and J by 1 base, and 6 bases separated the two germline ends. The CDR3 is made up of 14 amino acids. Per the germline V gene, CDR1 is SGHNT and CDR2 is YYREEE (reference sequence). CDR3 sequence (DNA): TGTGCCAGCAGCTTACAGGGAACTAATGAAAAACTGTTTTTT. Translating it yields CASSLQGTNEKLFF.

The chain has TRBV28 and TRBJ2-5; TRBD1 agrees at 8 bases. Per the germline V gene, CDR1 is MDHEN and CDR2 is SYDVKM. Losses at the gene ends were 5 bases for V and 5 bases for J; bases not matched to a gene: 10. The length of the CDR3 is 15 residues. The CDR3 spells CASSKGTGGFETQYF. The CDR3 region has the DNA TGTGCCAGCAGTAAGGGGACAGGAGGTTTCGAGACCCAGTACTTC.

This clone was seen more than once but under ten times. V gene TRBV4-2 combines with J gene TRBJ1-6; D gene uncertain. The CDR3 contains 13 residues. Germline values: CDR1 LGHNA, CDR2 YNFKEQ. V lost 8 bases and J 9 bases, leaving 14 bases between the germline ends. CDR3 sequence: CASHGPGSSPLHF. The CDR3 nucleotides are TGTGCCAGCCACGGGCCCGGGAGTTCACCCCTCCACTTT.

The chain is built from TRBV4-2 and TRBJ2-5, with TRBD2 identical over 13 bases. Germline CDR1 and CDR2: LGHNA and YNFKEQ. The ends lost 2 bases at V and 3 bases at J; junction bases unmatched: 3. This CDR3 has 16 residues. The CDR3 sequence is CASSQSGTSGKETQYF. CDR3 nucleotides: TGTGCCAGCAGCCAAAGTGGGACTAGCGGGAAAGAGACCCAGTACTTC.

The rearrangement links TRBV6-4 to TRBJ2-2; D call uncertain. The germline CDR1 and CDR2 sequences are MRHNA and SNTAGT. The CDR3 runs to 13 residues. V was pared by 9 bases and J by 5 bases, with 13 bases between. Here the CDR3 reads CASRPARTGELFF. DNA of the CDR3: TGTGCCAGTAGGCCAGCGAGAACCGGGGAGCTGTTTTTT.

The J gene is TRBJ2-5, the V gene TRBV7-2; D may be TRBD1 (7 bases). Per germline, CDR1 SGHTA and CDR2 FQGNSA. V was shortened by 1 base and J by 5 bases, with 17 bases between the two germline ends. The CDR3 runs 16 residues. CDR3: CASSLVGGGARETQYF. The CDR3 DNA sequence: TGTGCCAGCAGCTTAGTCGGAGGGGGCGCACGGGAGACCCAGTACTTC.

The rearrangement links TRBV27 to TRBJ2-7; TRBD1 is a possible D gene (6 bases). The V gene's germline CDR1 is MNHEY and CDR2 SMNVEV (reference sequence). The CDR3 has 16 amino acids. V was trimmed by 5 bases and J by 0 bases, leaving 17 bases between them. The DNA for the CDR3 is TGTGCCAGCAGTAACAAACAGGGTTGGTTCTCCTACGAGCAGTACTTC. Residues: CASSNKQGWFSYEQYF.

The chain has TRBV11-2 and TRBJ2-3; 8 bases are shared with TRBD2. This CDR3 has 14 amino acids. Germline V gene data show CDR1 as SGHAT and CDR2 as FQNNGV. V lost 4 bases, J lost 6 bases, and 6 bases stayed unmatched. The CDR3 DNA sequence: TGTGCCAGCAGCTGGACTAGCATACGGGATACGCAGTATTTT. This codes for CASSWTSIRDTQYF.

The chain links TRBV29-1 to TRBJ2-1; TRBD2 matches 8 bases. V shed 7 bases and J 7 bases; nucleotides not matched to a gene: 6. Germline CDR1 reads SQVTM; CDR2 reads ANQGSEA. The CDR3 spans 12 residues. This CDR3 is CSGRLASNEQFF. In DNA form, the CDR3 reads TGCAGCGGCAGACTAGCGTCGAATGAGCAGTTCTTC.

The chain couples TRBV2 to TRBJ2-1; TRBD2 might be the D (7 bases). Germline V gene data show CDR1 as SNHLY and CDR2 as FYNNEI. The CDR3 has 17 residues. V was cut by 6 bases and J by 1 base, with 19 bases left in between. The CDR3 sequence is CASSALGGGGSYNEQFF. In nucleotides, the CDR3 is TGTGCCAGCAGCGCCCTAGGGGGGGGAGGATCCTACAATGAGCAGTTCTTC.

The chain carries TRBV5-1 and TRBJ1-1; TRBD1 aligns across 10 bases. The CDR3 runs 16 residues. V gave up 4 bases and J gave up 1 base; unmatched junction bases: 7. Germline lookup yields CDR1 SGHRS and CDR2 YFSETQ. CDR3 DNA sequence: TGCGCCAGCAGCCACCGGGGACAGGGGCCGAACACTGAAGCTTTCTTT. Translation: CASSHRGQGPNTEAFF.

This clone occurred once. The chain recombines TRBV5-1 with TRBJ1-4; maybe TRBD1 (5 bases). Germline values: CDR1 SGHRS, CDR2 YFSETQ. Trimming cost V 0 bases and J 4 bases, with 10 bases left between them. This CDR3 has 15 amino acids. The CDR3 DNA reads TGCGCCAGCAGCTTGGCCACAGGAAATAATGAAAAACTGTTTTTT. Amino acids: CASSLATGNNEKLFF.

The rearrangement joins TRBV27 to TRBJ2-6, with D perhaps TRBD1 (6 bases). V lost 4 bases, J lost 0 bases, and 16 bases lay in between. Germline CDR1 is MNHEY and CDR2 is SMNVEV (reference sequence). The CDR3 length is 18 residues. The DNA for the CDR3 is TGTGCCAGCAGTTCGGTGAGGGGGACCCGCTCTGGGGCCAACGTCCTGACTTTC. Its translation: CASSSVRGTRSGANVLTF.

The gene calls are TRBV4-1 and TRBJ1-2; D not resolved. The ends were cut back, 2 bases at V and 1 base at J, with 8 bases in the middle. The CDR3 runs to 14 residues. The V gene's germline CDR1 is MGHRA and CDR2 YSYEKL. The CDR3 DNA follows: TGCGCCAGCAGCCAAAGACAAATTAACTATGGCTACACCTTC. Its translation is CASSQRQINYGYTF.

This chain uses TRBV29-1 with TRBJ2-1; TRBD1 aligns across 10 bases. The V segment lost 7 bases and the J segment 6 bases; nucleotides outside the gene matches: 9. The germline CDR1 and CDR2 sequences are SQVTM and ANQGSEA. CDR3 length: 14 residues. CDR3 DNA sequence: TGCAGCGCCGTGACAGGGGGCTCTGGCAATGAGCAGTTCTTC. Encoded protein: CSAVTGGSGNEQFF.

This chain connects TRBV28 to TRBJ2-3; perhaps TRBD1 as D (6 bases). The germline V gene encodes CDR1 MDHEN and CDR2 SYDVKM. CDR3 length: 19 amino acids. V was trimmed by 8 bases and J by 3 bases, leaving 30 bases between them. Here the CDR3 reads CASPPGTMGFALRTDTQYF. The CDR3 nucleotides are TGTGCCAGCCCCCCGGGGACAATGGGGTTTGCCCTGAGAACAGATACGCAGTATTTT.

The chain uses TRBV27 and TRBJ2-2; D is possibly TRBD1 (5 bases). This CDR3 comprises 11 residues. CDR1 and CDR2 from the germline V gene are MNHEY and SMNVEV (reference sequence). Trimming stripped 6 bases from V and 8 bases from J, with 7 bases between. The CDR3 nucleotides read TGTGCCAGCAGAACAGGAGGGGAGCTGTTTTTT. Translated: CASRTGGELFF.

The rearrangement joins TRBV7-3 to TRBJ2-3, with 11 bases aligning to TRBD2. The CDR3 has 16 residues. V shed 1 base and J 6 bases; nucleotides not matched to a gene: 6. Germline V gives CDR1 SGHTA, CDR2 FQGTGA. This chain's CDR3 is CASSLRGTSGGDTQYF. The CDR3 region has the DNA TGTGCCAGCAGCTTAAGGGGGACTAGCGGAGGGGATACGCAGTATTTT.

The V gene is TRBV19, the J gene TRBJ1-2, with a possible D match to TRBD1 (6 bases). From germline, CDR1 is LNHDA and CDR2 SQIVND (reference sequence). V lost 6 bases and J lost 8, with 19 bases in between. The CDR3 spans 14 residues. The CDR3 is CASSRSGGPKGYTF. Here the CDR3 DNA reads TGTGCCAGTAGCCGATCGGGGGGGCCTAAGGGCTACACCTTC.

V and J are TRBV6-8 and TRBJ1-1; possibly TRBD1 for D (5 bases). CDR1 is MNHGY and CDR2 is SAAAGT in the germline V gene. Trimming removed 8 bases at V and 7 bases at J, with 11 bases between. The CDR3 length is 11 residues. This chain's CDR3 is CASLPDSEAFF. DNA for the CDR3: TGTGCCAGCCTCCCCGACAGTGAAGCTTTCTTT.

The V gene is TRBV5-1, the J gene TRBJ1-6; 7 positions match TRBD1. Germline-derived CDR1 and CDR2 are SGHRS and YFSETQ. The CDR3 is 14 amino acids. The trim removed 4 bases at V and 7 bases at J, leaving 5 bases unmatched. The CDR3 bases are TGCGCCAGCAGCCAGGGGGGTACGAATTCACCCCTCCACTTT. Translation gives CASSQGGTNSPLHF.

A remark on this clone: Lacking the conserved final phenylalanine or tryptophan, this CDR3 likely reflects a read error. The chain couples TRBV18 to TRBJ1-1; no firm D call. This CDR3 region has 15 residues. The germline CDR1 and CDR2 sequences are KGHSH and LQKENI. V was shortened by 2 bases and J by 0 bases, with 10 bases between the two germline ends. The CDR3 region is CASSPATGMNTEAFL. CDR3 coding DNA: TGTGCCAGCTCACCAGCCACCGGGATGAACACTGAAGCTTTCCTT.

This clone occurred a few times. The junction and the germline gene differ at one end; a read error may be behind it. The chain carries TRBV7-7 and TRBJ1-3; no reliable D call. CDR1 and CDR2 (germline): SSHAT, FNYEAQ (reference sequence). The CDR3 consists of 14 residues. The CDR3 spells CASRPQVDGNTIYF. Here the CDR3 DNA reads TGTGCTAGCAGACCTCAGGTCGACGGAAACACCATATATTTT.